The 8 T cell receptor beta chains listed next were all sequenced from one sample in a study of blood T cell repertoires in COVID-19. This table comes from immunoSEQ multiplex PCR, and its TCRdb copy is limited to in-frame clones, with some not included. This table holds 450,000 to 500,000 clones, about 85% found once. The specimen sequenced was PBMCs or T cells enriched from blood (not recorded which). All receptors derive from a woman in her fifties or sixties who had recovered from COVID-19.

The genes are TRBV19 and TRBJ1-5; no clear D gene. The length of the CDR3 is 13 residues. With 5 bases removed from V and 5 bases from J, the gap between germline ends came to 10 bases. CDR1 and CDR2 from the germline V gene are LNHDA and SQIVND (reference sequence). CDR3 nucleotides: TGTGCCAGTAGTTTGACGCGGGATCAGCCCCAGCATTTT. Translated: CASSLTRDQPQHF.

The genes are TRBV18 and TRBJ1-2, with a possible D match to TRBD1 (6 bases). V dropped 3 bases and J dropped 0 bases, with 14 bases sitting between them. CDR3 size: 16 residues. Germline lookup yields CDR1 KGHSH and CDR2 LQKENI. DNA for the CDR3: TGTGCCAGCTCACCCACCGGGCAGGGGCCTAACTATGGCTACACCTTC. This sequence encodes CASSPTGQGPNYGYTF.

This chain links TRBV2 with TRBJ2-1; 7 nucleotides match TRBD1. The CDR3 sequence is 12 residues long. Germline values: CDR1 SNHLY, CDR2 FYNNEI. The V segment lost 5 bases and the J segment 12 bases; nucleotides outside the gene matches: 7. The CDR3 here is CASSPETGLQFF. CDR3 nucleotide sequence: TGTGCCAGCAGTCCAGAGACAGGGCTGCAGTTCTTC.

This clone came up a few times. This chain links TRBV27 with TRBJ1-4; D remains ambiguous. This CDR3 contains 16 residues. CDR1 is MNHEY, CDR2 SMNVEV, per germline (reference sequence). With 3 bases removed from V and 3 bases from J, the gap between germline ends came to 14 bases. The CDR3 DNA is TGTGCCAGCAGTTTCCGGGCCCCGCGGGCTAATGAAAAACTGTTTTTT. Its protein is CASSFRAPRANEKLFF.

The chain carries TRBV6-5 and TRBJ1-5; D gene uncertain. The V end was cut by 6 bases, the J end by 0 bases, with 12 bases between. CDR1 is MNHEY, CDR2 SVGAGI, per germline. The CDR3 totals 15 residues. The CDR3 DNA is TGTGCCAGCAGCCCGACGGGGAATAGCAATCAGCCCCAGCATTTT. Protein sequence: CASSPTGNSNQPQHF.

This chain joins TRBV24-1 and TRBJ2-2; D is possibly TRBD2 (7 bases). Germline CDR1 is KGHDR and CDR2 is SFDVKD. This CDR3 region has 17 residues. V was shortened by 2 bases and J by 3 bases, with 15 bases between the two germline ends. In DNA, the CDR3 is TGTGCCACCAGTGATTCGGGCCGAGGGGGGGACACCGGGGAGCTGTTTTTT. Its translation is CATSDSGRGGDTGELFF.

The V gene is TRBV10-3, the J gene TRBJ2-1, with D perhaps TRBD1 (6 bases). Germline V lookup: CDR1 ENHRY, CDR2 SYGVKD. The V and J ends lost 6 bases and 1 base respectively, with 13 bases between them. The CDR3 contains 15 residues. Here the CDR3 reads CAISRTDSSYNEQFF. The CDR3 nucleotides read TGTGCCATCAGCCGGACAGATTCTTCCTACAATGAGCAGTTCTTC.

This chain uses TRBV5-6 with TRBJ2-7; 9 bases map to TRBD1. The CDR3 contains 14 residues. Germline V lookup: CDR1 SGHDT, CDR2 YYEEEE. J lost 7 bases, V lost 3 bases, and 8 bases had no gene match. CDR3 protein: CASSSDRGQREQYV. The CDR3 nucleotides read TGTGCCAGCAGCTCGGACAGGGGACAACGAGAGCAGTACGTC.